This T cell receptor beta chain was retrieved from a study of blood T cells in healthy people across ages. The CDR3 spans 14 residues. Per the germline V gene, CDR1 is MNHNY and CDR2 is SVGAGI (reference sequence). This clonotype was picked up a small number of times. The antigen remains unidentified. Points from the study as a whole: Higher diversity and more naive CD4+ cells were features of long-lived donors, compared to aged donors. Naive and antigen-experienced cells could not be conclusively compared, given unsorted PBMCs. From one million sequenced T cells, diversity estimates were lower bounds.

For the second PCR, which ran for 7 to 11 cycles, a sample-barcoded 5' primer and a J-beta primer mix were used. Sequencing of every sample gave 3 million or more CDR3-containing paired-end reads. TCRdb independently ran MiXCR on the 5' RACE reads; one entry per CDR3 protein. Altogether around 990,000 distinct CDR3 sequences are present, under 30% being singletons, with the ten largest covering around 0.75%. This same sample was also part of a study on T cells of mothers and their children.

The V call is TRBV6-6, the J call TRBJ2-5; no firm D call. The DNA matches TRBJ2-1 better at its end, which makes the J call doubtful. The receptor's source is a girl aged 2-10 years in good health. The specimen sequenced was blood. CDR3 region: CASSPASDFNEQFF. For the CDR3, the DNA is TGTGCCAGCAGCCCTGCGAGCGACTTCAATGAGCAGTTCTTC.